In its sample, the clone carrying this T cell receptor beta chain was seen a few times. What it recognizes is unknown. Here immunoSEQ multiplex PCR was the method, and the copy in TCRdb shows in-frame clones only, minus some. The data show 350,000 or so clones, roughly 88% seen once. This entry is derived from a study of cytomegalovirus exposure and HLA in healthy donors. Study results and limitations: Rare TCR sequences dominated, though some public TCRs recurred in many donors. The study designated 150 or so TCR beta chains cytomegalovirus-associated. For cytomegalovirus status, the classifier reportedly gave diagnoses with high specificity and sensitivity. The tendency of first-cohort TCR clusters to co-occur in the 120 or so validation repertoires was identified by a subsequent analysis.

The sequenced material came from PBMCs. The clonotype was recovered from a woman younger than 30 in good health and CMV-seronegative.

The CDR3 reads CASSSAREQFF. CDR3 in DNA: TGTGCCAGCAGTTCCGCTAGGGAGCAGTTCTTC. The chain couples TRBV6-5 to TRBJ2-1; D gene ambiguous. V dropped 4 bases and J dropped 10 bases, with 8 bases sitting between them. The CDR3 consists of 11 residues. Germline loops: CDR1 MNHEY, CDR2 SVGAGI.